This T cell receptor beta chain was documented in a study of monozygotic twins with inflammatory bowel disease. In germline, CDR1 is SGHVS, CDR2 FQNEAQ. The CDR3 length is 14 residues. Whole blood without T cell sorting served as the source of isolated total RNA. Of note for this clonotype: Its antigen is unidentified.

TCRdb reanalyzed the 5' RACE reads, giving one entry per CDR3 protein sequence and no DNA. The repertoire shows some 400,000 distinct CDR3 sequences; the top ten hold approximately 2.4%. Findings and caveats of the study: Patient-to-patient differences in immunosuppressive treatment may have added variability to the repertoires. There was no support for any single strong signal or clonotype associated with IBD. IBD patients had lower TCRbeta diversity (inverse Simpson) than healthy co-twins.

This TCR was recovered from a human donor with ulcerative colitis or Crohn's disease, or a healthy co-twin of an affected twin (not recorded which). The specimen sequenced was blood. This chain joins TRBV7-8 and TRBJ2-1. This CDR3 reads CASSLVLRYNEQFF. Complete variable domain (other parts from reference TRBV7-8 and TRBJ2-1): GAGVSQSPRYKVAKRGQDVALRCDPISGHVSLFWYQQALGQGPEFLTYFQNEAQLDKSGLPSDRFFAERPEGSVSTLKIQRTQQEDSAVYLCASSLVLRYNEQFFGPGTRLTVL.